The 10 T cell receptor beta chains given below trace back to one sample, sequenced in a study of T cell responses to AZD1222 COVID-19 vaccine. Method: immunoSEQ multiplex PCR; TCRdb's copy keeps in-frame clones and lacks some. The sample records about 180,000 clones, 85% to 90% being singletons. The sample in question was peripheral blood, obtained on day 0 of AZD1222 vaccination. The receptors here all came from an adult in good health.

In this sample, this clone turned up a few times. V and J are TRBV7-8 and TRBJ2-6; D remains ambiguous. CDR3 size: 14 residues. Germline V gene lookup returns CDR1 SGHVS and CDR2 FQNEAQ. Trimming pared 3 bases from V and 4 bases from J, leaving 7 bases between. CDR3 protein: CASSLSSGANVLTF. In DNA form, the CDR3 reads TGTGCCAGCAGCTTGTCGTCAGGGGCCAACGTCCTGACTTTC.

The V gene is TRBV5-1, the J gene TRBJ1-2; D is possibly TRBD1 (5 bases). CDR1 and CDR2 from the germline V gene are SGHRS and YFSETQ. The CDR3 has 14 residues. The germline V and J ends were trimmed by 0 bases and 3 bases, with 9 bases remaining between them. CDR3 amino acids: CASSLVGTDYGYTF. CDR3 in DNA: TGCGCCAGCAGCTTGGTGGGGACCGACTATGGCTACACCTTC.

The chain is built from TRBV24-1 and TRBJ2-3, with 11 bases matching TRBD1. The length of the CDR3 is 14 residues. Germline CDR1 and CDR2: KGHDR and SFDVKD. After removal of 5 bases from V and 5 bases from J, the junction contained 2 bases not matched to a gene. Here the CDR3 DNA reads TGTGCCACCAGTGTCGGGACAGGGGGAGATACGCAGTATTTT. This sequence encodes CATSVGTGGDTQYF.

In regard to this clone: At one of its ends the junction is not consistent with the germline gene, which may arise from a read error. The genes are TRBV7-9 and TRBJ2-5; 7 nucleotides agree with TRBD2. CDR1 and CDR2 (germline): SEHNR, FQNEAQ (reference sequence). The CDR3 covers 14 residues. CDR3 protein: CASSLTSPQGTQYF. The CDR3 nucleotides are TGTGCCAGCAGCTTGACTAGCCCCCAAGGGACCCAGTACTTC. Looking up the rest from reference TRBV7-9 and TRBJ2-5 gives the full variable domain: DTGVSQNPRHKITKRGQNVTFRCDPISEHNRLYWYRQTLGQGPEFLTYFQNEAQLEKSRLLSDRFSAERPKGSFSTLEIQRTEQGDSAMYLCASSLTSPQGTQYFGPGTRLLVL.

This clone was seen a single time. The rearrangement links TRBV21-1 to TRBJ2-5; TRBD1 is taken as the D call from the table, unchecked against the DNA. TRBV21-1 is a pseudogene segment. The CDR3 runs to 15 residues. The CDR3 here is CASGSTGGYQETQYF. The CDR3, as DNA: TGTGCCAGCGGTAGCACAGGGGGCTACCAAGAGACCCAGTACTTC.

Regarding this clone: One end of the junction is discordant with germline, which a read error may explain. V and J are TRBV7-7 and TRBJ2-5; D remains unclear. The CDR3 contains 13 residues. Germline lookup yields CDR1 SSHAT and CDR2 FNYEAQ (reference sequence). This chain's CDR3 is CASSFSWQETQYF. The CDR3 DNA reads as TGTGCTAGCAGCTTTTCATGGCAAGAGACCCAGTACTTC.

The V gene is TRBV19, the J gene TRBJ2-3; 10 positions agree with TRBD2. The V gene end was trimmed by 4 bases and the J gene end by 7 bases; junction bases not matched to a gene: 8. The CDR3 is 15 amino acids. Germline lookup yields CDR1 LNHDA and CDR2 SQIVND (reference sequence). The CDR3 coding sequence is TGTGCCAGTAGTACAGCGGGGGGGCCGGGGTATACGCAGTATTTT. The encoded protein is CASSTAGGPGYTQYF. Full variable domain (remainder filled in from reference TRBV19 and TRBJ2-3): DGGITQSPKYLFRKEGQNVTLSCEQNLNHDAMYWYRQDPGQGLRLIYYSQIVNDFQKGDIAEGYSVSREKKESFPLTVTSAQKNPTAFYLCASSTAGGPGYTQYFGPGTRLTVL.

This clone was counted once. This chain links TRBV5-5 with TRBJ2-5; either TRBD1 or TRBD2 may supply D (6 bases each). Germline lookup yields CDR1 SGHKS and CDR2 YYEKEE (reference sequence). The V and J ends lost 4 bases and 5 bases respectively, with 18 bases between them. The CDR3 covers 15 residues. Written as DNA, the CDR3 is TGTGCCAGCAGCCAAGTTTACGGGGGCGAGGAGACCCAGTACTTC. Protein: CASSQVYGGEETQYF.

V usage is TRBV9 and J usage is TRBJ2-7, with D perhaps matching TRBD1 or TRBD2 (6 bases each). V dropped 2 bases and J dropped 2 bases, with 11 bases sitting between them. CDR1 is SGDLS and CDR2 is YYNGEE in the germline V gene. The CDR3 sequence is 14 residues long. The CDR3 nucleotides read TGTGCCAGCAGCGTGCGGGACATACCCTACGAGCAGTACTTC. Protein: CASSVRDIPYEQYF. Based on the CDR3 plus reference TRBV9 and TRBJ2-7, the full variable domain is DSGVTQTPKHLITATGQRVTLRCSPRSGDLSVYWYQQSLDQGLQFLIQYYNGEERAKGNILERFSAQQFPDLHSELNLSSLELGDSALYFCASSVRDIPYEQYFGPGTRLTVT.

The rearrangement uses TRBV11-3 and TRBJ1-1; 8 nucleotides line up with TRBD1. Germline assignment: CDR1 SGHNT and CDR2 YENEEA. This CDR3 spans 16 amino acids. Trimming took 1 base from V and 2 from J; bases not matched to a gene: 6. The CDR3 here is CASSLGVGQGNTEAFF. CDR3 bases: TGTGCCAGCAGCTTAGGAGTAGGACAGGGAAACACTGAAGCTTTCTTT.